Below are 21 T cell receptor beta chains sequenced from a single sample in a study of blood T cell repertoires in COVID-19. Using immunoSEQ multiplex PCR, the repertoire was profiled, and TCRdb retains in-frame clones only, with some absent. The data contain 95,000 to 100,000 clones, 80% to 95% of them seen just once; the ten biggest clones take up around 5%. Sequenced material: peripheral blood. The receptor source for this set is a middle-aged man with active COVID-19.

The chain carries TRBV2 and TRBJ1-3, with 8 bases that match TRBD1. CDR3 length equals 15 residues. Germline CDR1 reads SNHLY; CDR2 reads FYNNEI. J lost 4 bases, V lost 5 bases, and 7 bases had no gene match. As DNA, the CDR3 is TGTGCCAGCAGTCGACAGGGGCTGGGGGGAAACACCATATATTTT. It translates to CASSRQGLGGNTIYF.

As DNA, the CDR3 is TGTGCCAGCTCACCATCCGGGGGAGAAAAACTGTTTTTT. This gives the protein CASSPSGGEKLFF. The rearrangement uses TRBV18 and TRBJ1-4; possibly TRBD1 for D (5 bases). V was shortened by 2 bases and J by 8 bases, with 9 bases between the two germline ends. Per the germline V gene, CDR1 is KGHSH and CDR2 is LQKENI. There are 13 residues in the CDR3.

This clone showed up just once. The rearrangement joins TRBV30 to TRBJ1-1, with D possibly matching TRBD1 (5 bases). V dropped 4 bases and J dropped 3 bases, with 9 bases sitting between them. Germline CDR1 is GTSNPN and CDR2 is SVGIG (reference sequence). The CDR3 runs 12 residues. Here the CDR3 reads CAWTGVYTEAFF. The CDR3 DNA sequence: TGTGCCTGGACGGGGGTTTACACTGAAGCTTTCTTT. Full variable domain (missing parts from reference TRBV30 and TRBJ1-1): SQTIHQWPATLVQPVGSPLSLECTVEGTSNPNLYWYRQAAGRGLQLLFYSVGIGQISSEVPQNLSASRPQDRQFILSSKKLLLSDSGFYLCAWTGVYTEAFFGQGTRLTVV.

V is TRBV5-6 and J is TRBJ1-6; possible D gene TRBD1, 6 bases. V was pared by 4 bases and J by 10 bases, with 15 bases between. Per the germline V gene, CDR1 is SGHDT and CDR2 is YYEEEE. CDR3 length: 14 amino acids. The CDR3 sequence is CASSPQGNHSPLHF. The CDR3 bases are TGTGCCAGCAGCCCACAGGGAAATCACTCACCCCTCCACTTT. Combining the CDR3 with reference TRBV5-6 and TRBJ1-6 gives the whole variable domain DAGVTQSPTHLIKTRGQQVTLRCSPKSGHDTVSWYQQALGQGPQFIFQYYEEEERQRGNFPDRFSGHQFPNYSSELNVNALLLGDSALYLCASSPQGNHSPLHFGNGTRLTVT.

The gene calls are TRBV19 and TRBJ1-2; 9 bases line up with TRBD1. V gave up 7 bases and J gave up 1 base; unmatched junction bases: 4. CDR3 length: 14 amino acids. Germline loops: CDR1 LNHDA, CDR2 SQIVND (reference sequence). CDR3 nucleotides: TGTGCCAGTAAACCGGGACAGGGTAACTATGGCTACACCTTC. Translated, it gives CASKPGQGNYGYTF.

The rearrangement uses TRBV5-1 and TRBJ2-7, with 8 positions matching TRBD2. CDR1 and CDR2 (germline): SGHRS, YFSETQ. Unmatched junction bases numbered 9, after V lost 7 bases and J lost 3 bases. CDR3 length: 14 amino acids. DNA for the CDR3: TGCGCCAGCGCGGGGGACCTAGCGGGCTACGAGCAGTACTTC. It translates to CASAGDLAGYEQYF.

The V and J genes are TRBV19 and TRBJ1-6, with TRBD1 matching over 7 bases. The CDR3 loop spans 15 amino acids. Germline V gene lookup returns CDR1 LNHDA and CDR2 SQIVND (reference sequence). J was trimmed by 2 bases and V by 6 bases; bases with no gene match: 4. As DNA, the CDR3 is TGTGCCAGTAGCGGAGGGGGCACCTATAATTCACCCCTCCACTTT. Amino acid sequence: CASSGGGTYNSPLHF. Complete variable domain (other parts from reference TRBV19 and TRBJ1-6): DGGITQSPKYLFRKEGQNVTLSCEQNLNHDAMYWYRQDPGQGLRLIYYSQIVNDFQKGDIAEGYSVSREKKESFPLTVTSAQKNPTAFYLCASSGGGTYNSPLHFGNGTRLTVT.

The J gene is TRBJ1-1, the V gene TRBV14; 9 nucleotides line up with TRBD1. From germline, CDR1 is SGHDN and CDR2 FVKESK. V shed 0 bases, J shed 4 bases, and the junction held 9 bases outside the gene matches. This CDR3 contains 17 residues. The chain's CDR3 is CASSQDWGQGGGTEAFF. The CDR3 DNA is TGTGCCAGCAGCCAAGATTGGGGACAGGGAGGAGGCACTGAAGCTTTCTTT.

V and J are TRBV6-4 and TRBJ2-1; tentative D call: TRBD1 (8 bases). CDR1 MRHNA and CDR2 SNTAGT come from the germline V gene. The CDR3 extends over 15 amino acids. The V end lost 10 bases, the J end lost 8 bases, and 24 bases lay between the germline ends. DNA of the CDR3: TGTGCCACCAAAACCCGGACAGGGAGGGGGTATGAGCAGTTCTTC. This gives the protein CATKTRTGRGYEQFF.

CDR3 DNA sequence: TGTGCCAGCAGTCCCCCTAGCCTCTCCTATAATTCACCCCTCCACTTT. Its protein is CASSPPSLSYNSPLHF. The chain links TRBV28 to TRBJ1-6; no reliable D call. The germline V and J ends were trimmed by 5 bases and 0 bases, with 11 bases remaining between them. The CDR3 runs to 16 residues. Germline-derived CDR1 and CDR2 are MDHEN and SYDVKM.

The rearrangement joins TRBV11-3 to TRBJ2-1; D gene ambiguous. Trimming took off 1 base at V and 5 bases at J, with 6 bases between the two ends. This CDR3 contains 13 residues. CDR1 SGHNT and CDR2 YENEEA come from the germline V gene. The CDR3 nucleotides are TGTGCCAGCAGCTTAGGTCCAAACAATGAGCAGTTCTTC. It codes for CASSLGPNNEQFF.

V gene TRBV28 combines with J gene TRBJ2-3; possibly TRBD1 for D (5 bases). The CDR3 is 15 residues long. Germline V gene sequence: CDR1 MDHEN, CDR2 SYDVKM. V lost 3 bases, J lost 3 bases, and 13 bases lay in between. CDR3 nucleotides: TGTGCCAGCAGTTTTAGGGGCTTTGAGACAGATACGCAGTATTTT. This codes for CASSFRGFETDTQYF. The variable domain in full, completed from reference TRBV28 and TRBJ2-3, reads DVKVTQSSRYLVKRTGEKVFLECVQDMDHENMFWYRQDPGLGLRLIYFSYDVKMKEKGDIPEGYSVSREKKERFSLILESASTNQTSMYLCASSFRGFETDTQYFGPGTRLTVL.

The rearrangement joins TRBV2 to TRBJ2-7; TRBD1 matches 7 bases. V lost 10 bases and J lost 2; bases outside the gene matches: 11. The CDR3 extends over 14 amino acids. Germline loops: CDR1 SNHLY, CDR2 FYNNEI. CDR3 in DNA: TGTGCCACCCGATACAGGGGTCATACCTACGAGCAGTACTTC. Its translation is CATRYRGHTYEQYF.

This clone has only one observation. The chain has TRBV2 and TRBJ2-7, with D unclear. Trimming removed 3 bases from V and 6 bases from J, with 12 bases in between. CDR1 SNHLY and CDR2 FYNNEI come from the germline V gene. This CDR3 comprises 13 residues. CDR3 loop: CASSDYSSREQYF. Here the CDR3 DNA reads TGTGCCAGCAGTGATTATAGCAGCCGCGAGCAGTACTTC.

The CDR3 nucleotides read TGTGCCAGCCAGGCGGGAGGACTAGCGGCCAATGAGCAGTTCTTC. Its protein is CASQAGGLAANEQFF. The rearrangement joins TRBV9 to TRBJ2-1, with 10 positions matching TRBD2. Per the germline V gene, CDR1 is SGDLS and CDR2 is YYNGEE. The CDR3 has 15 residues. The V and J ends lost 7 bases and 6 bases, in that order; junction bases with no gene match: 10.

The J gene is TRBJ1-1, the V gene TRBV28; D is unresolved. Germline V gives CDR1 MDHEN, CDR2 SYDVKM. The CDR3 runs to 13 residues. V was cut by 4 bases and J by 10 bases, with 16 bases left in between. CDR3 nucleotides: TGTGCCAGCAGTTCCTATGGGAGGACGGTAGCTTTCTTT. It yields the protein CASSSYGRTVAFF.

This chain uses TRBV7-9 with TRBJ2-2; 9 nucleotides match TRBD2. Looked up from germline, CDR1 is SEHNR and CDR2 is FQNEAQ (reference sequence). The CDR3 consists of 19 residues. The V and J ends lost 2 bases and 6 bases, in that order; junction bases with no gene match: 16. Here the CDR3 DNA reads TGTGCCAGCAGCTTACGAAAAACCGGGACTAGCCGTGATCCCGGGGAGCTGTTTTTT. This codes for CASSLRKTGTSRDPGELFF. Using reference TRBV7-9 and TRBJ2-2 for the parts outside the CDR3, the full variable domain is DTGVSQNPRHKITKRGQNVTFRCDPISEHNRLYWYRQTLGQGPEFLTYFQNEAQLEKSRLLSDRFSAERPKGSFSTLEIQRTEQGDSAMYLCASSLRKTGTSRDPGELFFGEGSRLTVL.

The gene calls are TRBV25-1 and TRBJ1-1; 7 bases match TRBD1. The length of the CDR3 is 13 residues. With 7 bases clipped from V and 3 bases from J, the junction kept 5 bases outside the gene matches. Germline V lookup: CDR1 MGHDK, CDR2 SYGVNS. The CDR3 protein is CASTRDSYTEAFF. CDR3 nucleotide sequence: TGTGCCAGCACACGGGACAGCTACACTGAAGCTTTCTTT.

This clone appeared a single time. V is TRBV3-1 (or the pseudogene TRBV3-2) and J is TRBJ1-1; no reliable D call. Trimming cost V 1 base and J 2 bases, with 8 bases left between them. This CDR3 has 14 residues. From germline, CDR1 is LGHDT and CDR2 YNNKEL (reference sequence). CDR3 bases: TGTGCCAGCAGCCAAGGCAACAGAAACACTGAAGCTTTCTTT. Protein sequence: CASSQGNRNTEAFF.

This clone has only one observation. The chain recombines TRBV27 with TRBJ1-2; TRBD1 matches 11 bases. Looked up from germline, CDR1 is MNHEY and CDR2 is SMNVEV (reference sequence). This CDR3 has 13 amino acids. V shed 7 bases, J shed 8 bases, and the junction held 6 bases outside the gene matches. The CDR3 sequence: CASKGQGVGGYTF. The CDR3 DNA sequence: TGTGCCAGCAAGGGACAGGGGGTGGGAGGCTACACCTTC.

The chain combines TRBV4-2 with TRBJ1-6; tentatively, D is TRBD1 (6 bases). This CDR3 region has 16 residues. V lost 1 base to trimming and J lost 6 bases, with 13 bases between them. The germline gives CDR1 LGHNA, CDR2 YNFKEQ. Here the CDR3 DNA reads TGTGCCAGCAGCCAAGTGGGGGGGGCGCTTAATTCACCCCTCCACTTT. Translating it yields CASSQVGGALNSPLHF.